The present TCR beta chain was sequenced within a study of control samples from healthy donors and cancer patients. Profiling relied on immunoSEQ multiplex PCR, and the TCRdb table lists in-frame clones only, not all of them. The sample has 170,000 or so clones, about 92% seen once; the top ten hold more than 1.3%. The junction had 5 bases not matched to a gene; V was cut back by 0 bases and J by 5 bases. The length of the CDR3 is 15 residues. The germline gives CDR1 MNHEY, CDR2 SVGAGI. The chain links TRBV6-5 to TRBJ2-7; the match to TRBD2 covers 9 bases. The sequence was obtained from a man aged 25-45 years in good health. Sequencing used blood. The CDR3 protein is CASSYSASGVHEQYF. CDR3 DNA sequence: TGTGCCAGCAGTTACTCGGCTAGCGGGGTACACGAGCAGTACTTC.